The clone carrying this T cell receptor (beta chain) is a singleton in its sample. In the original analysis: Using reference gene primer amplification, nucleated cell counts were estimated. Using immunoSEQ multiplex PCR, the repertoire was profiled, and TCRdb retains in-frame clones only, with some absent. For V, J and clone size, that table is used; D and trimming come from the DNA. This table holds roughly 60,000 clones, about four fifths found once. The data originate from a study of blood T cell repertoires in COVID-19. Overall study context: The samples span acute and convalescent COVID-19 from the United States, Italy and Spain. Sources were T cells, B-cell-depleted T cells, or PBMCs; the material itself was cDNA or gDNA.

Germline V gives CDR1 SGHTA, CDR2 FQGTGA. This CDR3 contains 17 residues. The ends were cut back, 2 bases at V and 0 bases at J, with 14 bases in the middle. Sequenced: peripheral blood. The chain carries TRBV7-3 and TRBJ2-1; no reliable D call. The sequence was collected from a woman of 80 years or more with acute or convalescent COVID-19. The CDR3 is CASSLSFSLSSYNEQFF. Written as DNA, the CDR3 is TGTGCCAGCAGCTTATCATTTTCCCTTAGCTCCTACAATGAGCAGTTCTTC.